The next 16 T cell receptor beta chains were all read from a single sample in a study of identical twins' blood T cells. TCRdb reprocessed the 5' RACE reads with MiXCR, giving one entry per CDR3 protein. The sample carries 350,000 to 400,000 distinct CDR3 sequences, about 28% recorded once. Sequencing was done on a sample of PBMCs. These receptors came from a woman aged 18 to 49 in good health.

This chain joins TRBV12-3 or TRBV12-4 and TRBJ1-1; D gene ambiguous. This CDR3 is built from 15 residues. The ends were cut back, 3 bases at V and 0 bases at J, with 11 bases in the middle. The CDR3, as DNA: TGTGCCAGCAGTTTGAGGCTGGTTATGAACACTGAAGCTTTCTTT. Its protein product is CASSLRLVMNTEAFF.

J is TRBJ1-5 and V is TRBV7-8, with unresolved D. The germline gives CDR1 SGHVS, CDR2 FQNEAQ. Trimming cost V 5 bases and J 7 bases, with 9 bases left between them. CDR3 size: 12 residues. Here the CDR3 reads CASSPPSQPQHF. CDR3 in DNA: TGTGCCAGCAGCCCACCTAGCCAGCCCCAGCATTTT. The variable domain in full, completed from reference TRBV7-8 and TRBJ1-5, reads GAGVSQSPRYKVAKRGQDVALRCDPISGHVSLFWYQQALGQGPEFLTYFQNEAQLDKSGLPSDRFFAERPEGSVSTLKIQRTQQEDSAVYLCASSPPSQPQHFGDGTRLSIL.

CDR3 DNA sequence: TGCGCCAGCAGCCGCTACAGGGCTACCGGGTACATTCAGTACTTC. It encodes CASSRYRATGYIQYF. The chain combines TRBV4-3 with TRBJ2-4, with D perhaps matching TRBD1 (6 bases). CDR1 is LGHNA and CDR2 is YSLEER in the germline V gene. The CDR3 is 15 residues long. The V gene lost 4 bases and the J gene lost 8 bases, with 18 bases spanning the gap.

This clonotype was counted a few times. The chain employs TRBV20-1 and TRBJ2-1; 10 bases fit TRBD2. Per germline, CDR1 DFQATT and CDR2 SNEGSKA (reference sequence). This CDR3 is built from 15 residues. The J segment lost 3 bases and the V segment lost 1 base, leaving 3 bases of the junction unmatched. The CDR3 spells CSARVAGGLYNEQFF. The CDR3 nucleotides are TGCAGTGCTAGAGTAGCGGGGGGTCTCTACAATGAGCAGTTCTTC.

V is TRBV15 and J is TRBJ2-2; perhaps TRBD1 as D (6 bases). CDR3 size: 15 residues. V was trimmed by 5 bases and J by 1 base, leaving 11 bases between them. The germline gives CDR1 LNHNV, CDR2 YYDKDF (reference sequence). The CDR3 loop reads CATSSDRLNTGELFF. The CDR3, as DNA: TGTGCCACCAGCTCAGACAGGCTGAACACCGGGGAGCTGTTTTTT. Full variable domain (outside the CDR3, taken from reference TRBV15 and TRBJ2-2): DAMVIQNPRYQVTQFGKPVTLSCSQTLNHNVMYWYQQKSSQAPKLLFHYYDKDFNNEADTPDNFQSRRPNTSFCFLDIRSPGLGDTAMYLCATSSDRLNTGELFFGEGSRLTVL.

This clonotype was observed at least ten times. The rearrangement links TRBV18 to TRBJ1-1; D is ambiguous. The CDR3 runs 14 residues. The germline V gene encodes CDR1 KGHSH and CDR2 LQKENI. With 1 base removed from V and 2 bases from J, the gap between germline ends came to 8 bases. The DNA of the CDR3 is TGTGCCAGCTCACCACAGGGTAGAAACACTGAAGCTTTCTTT. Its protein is CASSPQGRNTEAFF.

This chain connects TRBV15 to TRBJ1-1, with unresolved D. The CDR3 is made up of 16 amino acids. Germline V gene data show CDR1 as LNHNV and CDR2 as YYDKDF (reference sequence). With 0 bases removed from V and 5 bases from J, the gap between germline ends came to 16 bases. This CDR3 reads CATSRDVTGEHTEAFF. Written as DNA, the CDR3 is TGTGCCACCAGCAGAGATGTCACCGGGGAACATACTGAAGCTTTCTTT.

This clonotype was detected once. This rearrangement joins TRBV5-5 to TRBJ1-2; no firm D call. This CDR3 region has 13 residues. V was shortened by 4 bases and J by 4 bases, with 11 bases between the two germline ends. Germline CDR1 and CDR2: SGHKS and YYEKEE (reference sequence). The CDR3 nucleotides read TGTGCCAGCAGCCGTCCGGGCATCTATGGCTACACCTTC. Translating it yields CASSRPGIYGYTF.

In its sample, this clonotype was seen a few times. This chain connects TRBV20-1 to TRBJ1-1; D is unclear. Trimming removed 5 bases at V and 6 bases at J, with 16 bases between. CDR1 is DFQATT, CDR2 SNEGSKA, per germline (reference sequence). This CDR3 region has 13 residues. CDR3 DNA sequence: TGCAGTGCTCTGGACTTGTTGGCGCCTGAAGCTTTCTTT. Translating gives CSALDLLAPEAFF.

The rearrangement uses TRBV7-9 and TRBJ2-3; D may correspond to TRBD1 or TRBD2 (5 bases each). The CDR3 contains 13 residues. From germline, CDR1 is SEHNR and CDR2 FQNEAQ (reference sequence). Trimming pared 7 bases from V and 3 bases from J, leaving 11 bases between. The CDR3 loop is CASIPWGTDTQYF. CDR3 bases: TGTGCCAGCATCCCGTGGGGGACAGATACGCAGTATTTT.

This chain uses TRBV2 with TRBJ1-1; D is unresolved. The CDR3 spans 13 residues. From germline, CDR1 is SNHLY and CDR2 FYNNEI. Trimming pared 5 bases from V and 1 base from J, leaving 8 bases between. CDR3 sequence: CASSTTENTEAFF. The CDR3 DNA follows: TGTGCCAGCAGTACAACAGAGAACACTGAAGCTTTCTTT.

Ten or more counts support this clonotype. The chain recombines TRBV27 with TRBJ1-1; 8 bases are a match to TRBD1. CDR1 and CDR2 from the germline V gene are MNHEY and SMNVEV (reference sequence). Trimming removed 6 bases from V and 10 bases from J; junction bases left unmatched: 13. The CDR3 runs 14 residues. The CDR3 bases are TGTGCCAGCAGCCTTACCCGGACAGGGATGGGAGCTTTCTTT. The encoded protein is CASSLTRTGMGAFF.

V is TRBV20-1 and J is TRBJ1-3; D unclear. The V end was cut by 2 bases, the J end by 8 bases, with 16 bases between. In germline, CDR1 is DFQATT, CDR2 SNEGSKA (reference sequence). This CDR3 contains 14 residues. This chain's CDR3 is CSARYVRGMDTIYF. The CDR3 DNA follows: TGCAGTGCTAGATACGTACGTGGCATGGACACCATATATTTT.

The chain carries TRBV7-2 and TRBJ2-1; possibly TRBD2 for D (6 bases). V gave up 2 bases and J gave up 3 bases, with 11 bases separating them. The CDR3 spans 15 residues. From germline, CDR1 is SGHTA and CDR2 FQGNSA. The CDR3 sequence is CASSLNAGYYNEQFF. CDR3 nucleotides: TGTGCCAGCAGCTTAAATGCGGGGTACTACAATGAGCAGTTCTTC.

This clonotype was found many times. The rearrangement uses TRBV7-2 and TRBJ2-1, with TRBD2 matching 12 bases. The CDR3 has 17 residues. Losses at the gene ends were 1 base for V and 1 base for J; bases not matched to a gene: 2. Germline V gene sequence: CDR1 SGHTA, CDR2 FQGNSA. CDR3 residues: CASSLVLAGGSYNEQFF. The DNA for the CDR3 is TGTGCCAGCAGCTTAGTCCTAGCGGGGGGGTCCTACAATGAGCAGTTCTTC. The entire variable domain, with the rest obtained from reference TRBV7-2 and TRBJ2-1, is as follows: GAGVSQSPSNKVTEKGKDVELRCDPISGHTALYWYRQSLGQGLEFLIYFQGNSAPDKSGLPSDRFSAERTGGSVSTLTIQRTQQEDSAVYLCASSLVLAGGSYNEQFFGPGTRLTVL.

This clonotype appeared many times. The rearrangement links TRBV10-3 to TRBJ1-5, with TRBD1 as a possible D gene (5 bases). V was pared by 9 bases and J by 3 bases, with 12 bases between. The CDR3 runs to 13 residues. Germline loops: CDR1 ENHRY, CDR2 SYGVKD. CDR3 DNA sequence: TGTGCCATGCGGGGGGACCTCAATCAGCCCCAGCATTTT. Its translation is CAMRGDLNQPQHF.